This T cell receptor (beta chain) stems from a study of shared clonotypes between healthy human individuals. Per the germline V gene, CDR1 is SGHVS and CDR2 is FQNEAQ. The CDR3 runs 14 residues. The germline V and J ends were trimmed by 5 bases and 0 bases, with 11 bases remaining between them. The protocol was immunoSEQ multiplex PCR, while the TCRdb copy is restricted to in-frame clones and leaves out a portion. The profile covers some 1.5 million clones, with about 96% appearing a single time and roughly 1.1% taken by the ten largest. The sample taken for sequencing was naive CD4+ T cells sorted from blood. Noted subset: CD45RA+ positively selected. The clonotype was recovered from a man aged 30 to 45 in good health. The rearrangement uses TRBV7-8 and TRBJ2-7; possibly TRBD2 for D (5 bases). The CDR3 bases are TGTGCCAGCAGCCGGACTCAAAGCTCCTACGAGCAGTACTTC. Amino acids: CASSRTQSSYEQYF.